The T cell receptor (beta chain) described here comes from a study of T cells in Graves' hyperthyroidism and ophthalmopathy. Study-level findings and limits: Clonotypes that were expanded in thyroid above 0.001 mostly appeared in blood too. Before onset, ophthalmopathy was predicted by the model a median around 6.2 months earlier.

This clonotype was observed a handful of times. Its cognate antigen is unknown. RNA transcripts provided the source from which TCR beta CDR3 regions were amplified. A set of HTBI primers served as the primers for a first-round RT-PCR of the TCR CDR3. TCRdb reprocessed the multiplex PCR reads with MiXCR, giving one entry per CDR3 protein. The sample holds 500,000 to 600,000 distinct CDR3 sequences; around 20% are singletons and the top ten take about half. Enrolled ophthalmopathy patients presented with a Clinical Activity Score of at least 3, a NOSPECS grade of at least 4, and disease duration under 3 months. Diagnosis relied on clinical symptoms, serum thyroxine and TRAb, thyroid ultrasound and orbital computed tomography. This receptor was taken from a man aged 40-49 years with Graves' ophthalmopathy. The material sequenced was blood.

CDR3 in amino acids: CASSSSGTGSNYGYTF. The DNA for the CDR3 is TGTGCCAGCAGTTCCTCCGGGACAGGGTCCAACTATGGCTACACCTTC. The chain joins TRBV27 to TRBJ1-2; the match to TRBD1 covers 9 bases. V shed 4 bases and J 2 bases; nucleotides not matched to a gene: 8. Per germline, CDR1 MNHEY and CDR2 SMNVEV (reference sequence). CDR3 length: 16 amino acids.